This TCR beta chain was identified in a study of neurological immune-mediated disorders. General study findings and limits: Multiple sclerosis patients had less TCR clonal expansion than even healthy controls, unlike HTLV-1-associated myelopathy.

Per the germline V gene, CDR1 is MNHEY and CDR2 is SVGAGI. J was trimmed by 3 bases and V by 6 bases; bases with no gene match: 6. The CDR3 is 15 residues long. This clonotype was observed many times. What it binds is unknown. The healthy controls volunteered at a blood bank in Maryland, USA. 2 million PBMCs stored at -80 C were the source of the unsorted libraries. Each CDR3 protein is one row after TCRdb ran MiXCR on the 5' RACE reads. The table shows 77,000 or so distinct CDR3 sequences, with 9.4% occurring only once. The origin of this receptor is a man aged 45 to 65 in good health. V is TRBV6-5 and J is TRBJ1-3, with TRBD1 identical over 9 bases. The specimen sequenced was PBMCs. The chain's CDR3 is CASRPQDRGGNTIYF. As DNA, the CDR3 is TGTGCCAGCAGACCCCAGGACAGGGGTGGAAACACCATATATTTT.